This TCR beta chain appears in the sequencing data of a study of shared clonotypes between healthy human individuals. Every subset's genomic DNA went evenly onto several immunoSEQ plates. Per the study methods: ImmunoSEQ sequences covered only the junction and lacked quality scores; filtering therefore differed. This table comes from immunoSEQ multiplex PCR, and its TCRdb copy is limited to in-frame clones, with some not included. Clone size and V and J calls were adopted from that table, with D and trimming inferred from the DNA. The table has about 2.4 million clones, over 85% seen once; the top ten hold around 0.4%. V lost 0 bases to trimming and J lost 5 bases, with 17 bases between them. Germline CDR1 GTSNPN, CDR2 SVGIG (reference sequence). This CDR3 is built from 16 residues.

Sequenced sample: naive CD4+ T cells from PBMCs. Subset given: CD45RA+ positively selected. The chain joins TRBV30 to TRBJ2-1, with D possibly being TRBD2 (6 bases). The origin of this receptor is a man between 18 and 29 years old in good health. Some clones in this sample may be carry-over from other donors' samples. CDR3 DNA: TGTGCCTGGAGTGTATTTGGGACTCACCCTAACAATGAGCAGTTCTTC. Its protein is CAWSVFGTHPNNEQFF.